The clone carrying this T cell receptor (beta chain) was counted a few times. The V end was cut by 2 bases, the J end by 3 bases, with 9 bases between. CDR3 size: 14 residues. Germline V gives CDR1 SGHTA, CDR2 FQGTGA. This entry comes from a study of cytomegalovirus exposure and HLA in healthy donors. Clones were sequenced by immunoSEQ multiplex PCR, and TCRdb holds only the in-frame ones, with some missing. This sample yields nearly 200,000 clones, of which approximately 80% are seen a single time; roughly 13% belongs to the top ten. Sequenced input: PBMCs. This chain connects TRBV7-3 to TRBJ2-3; TRBD2 might be the D (5 bases). The clonotype comes from a woman aged 25-40 years in good health and CMV-seropositive. The CDR3 region has the DNA TGTGCCAGCAGCTTAGCACTAGGGACAGATACGCAGTATTTT. It codes for CASSLALGTDTQYF. The full variable domain, its missing parts supplied by reference TRBV7-3 and TRBJ2-3, is GAGVSQTPSNKVTEKGKYVELRCDPISGHTALYWYRQSLGQGPEFLIYFQGTGAADDSGLPNDRFFAVRPEGSVSTLKIQRTERGDSAVYLCASSLALGTDTQYFGPGTRLTVL.